One and the same sample provided the 20 T cell receptor beta chains below, sequenced in a study of cytomegalovirus exposure and HLA in healthy donors. 60 Vbeta and 13 Jbeta primers were used in PCR. Assay: immunoSEQ multiplex PCR; the TCRdb copy retains only in-frame clones and omits some. Among 55,000 or so clones listed, about 84% were seen once. The sequenced material came from PBMCs. The receptors were sampled from a female donor in good health and CMV-seronegative.

The chain employs TRBV5-4 and TRBJ1-6; D might be TRBD1 (5 bases). CDR1 is SGHNT, CDR2 YYREEE, per germline (reference sequence). This CDR3 region has 14 residues. V lost 4 bases, J lost 5 bases, and 10 bases lay in between. The CDR3 DNA sequence: TGTGCCAGCAGCACAGGTGTCAATAATTCACCCCTCCACTTT. This sequence encodes CASSTGVNNSPLHF.

This clone showed up just once. The V gene is TRBV9, the J gene TRBJ2-3; perhaps TRBD2 as D (6 bases). The CDR3 totals 16 residues. The germline gives CDR1 SGDLS, CDR2 YYNGEE. Trimming left V 2 bases short and J 4 bases short, with 17 bases between. CDR3 sequence reads: CASSVSRGIYADTQYF. In nucleotides, the CDR3 is TGTGCCAGCAGCGTTTCCCGGGGGATATACGCAGATACGCAGTATTTT.

This clone was counted a few times. The chain joins TRBV5-6 to TRBJ1-5; D perhaps matches TRBD1 (5 bases). CDR1 and CDR2 (germline): SGHDT, YYEEEE. Trimming took 2 bases from V and 7 from J, leaving 16 bases between them. The CDR3 has 15 residues. In DNA, the CDR3 is TGTGCCAGCAGCTTTAGACAGACCCTCGGCCAGCCCCAGCATTTT. Translated, it gives CASSFRQTLGQPQHF.

The chain carries TRBV5-1 and TRBJ1-5; D not certain. The ends were cut back, 2 bases at V and 11 bases at J, with 11 bases in the middle. The CDR3 sequence is 12 residues long. Germline CDR1 and CDR2: SGHRS and YFSETQ. The CDR3 DNA sequence: TGCGCCAGCAGCTTCCGACAAAGGTCCCAGCATTTT. The encoded protein is CASSFRQRSQHF.

The chain has TRBV7-2 and TRBJ2-2, with 9 bases that match TRBD1. CDR3 length: 13 residues. Germline lookup yields CDR1 SGHTA and CDR2 FQGNSA. J lost 6 bases, V lost 5 bases, and 1 base had no gene match. DNA for the CDR3: TGTGCCAGCAGCAGGGACAGGGCCGGGGAGCTGTTTTTT. Protein: CASSRDRAGELFF.

In its sample, this clone was seen once. The chain is built from TRBV7-2 and TRBJ1-6; 8 bases fit TRBD1. There are 19 residues in the CDR3. The V segment lost 2 bases and the J segment 4 bases; nucleotides outside the gene matches: 13. Germline V gene data show CDR1 as SGHTA and CDR2 as FQGNSA. The CDR3: CASSLKEVVGTGYNSPLHF. The CDR3 coding sequence is TGTGCCAGCAGCTTAAAAGAGGTGGTTGGGACAGGTTATAATTCACCCCTCCACTTT.

The sample holds one count of this clone. The CDR3 spells CASSILTSSEQYF. The DNA of the CDR3 is TGTGCCAGCAGTATCCTAACCTCGAGCGAGCAGTACTTC. V usage is TRBV2 and J usage is TRBJ2-5, with no clear D. The DNA end is a closer match to TRBJ2-7, so the J assignment may be wrong. The CDR3 runs 13 residues. Looked up from germline, CDR1 is SNHLY and CDR2 is FYNNEI.

The chain is built from TRBV7-2 and TRBJ1-5; D may be TRBD1 (6 bases). CDR3 length equals 16 residues. The germline V and J ends were trimmed by 5 bases and 7 bases, with 21 bases remaining between them. Germline lookup yields CDR1 SGHTA and CDR2 FQGNSA. The CDR3 is CASSQSSQGLGQPQHF. The DNA of the CDR3 is TGTGCCAGCAGCCAGAGTTCACAGGGTTTGGGGCAGCCCCAGCATTTT.

The chain uses TRBV10-3 and TRBJ1-5, with 7 nucleotides matching TRBD1. This CDR3 has 14 residues. With V trimmed by 4 bases and J by 5 bases, 5 bases remained unmatched. Germline CDR1 reads ENHRY; CDR2 reads SYGVKD. CDR3 protein: CAISVGTVDQPQHF. Written as DNA, the CDR3 is TGTGCCATCAGTGTTGGGACAGTAGATCAGCCCCAGCATTTT.

The chain has TRBV6-4 and TRBJ1-1; TRBD1 agrees at 8 bases. The CDR3 sequence is 14 residues long. CDR1 is MRHNA and CDR2 is SNTAGT in the germline V gene. V shed 10 bases, J shed 3 bases, and the junction held 10 bases outside the gene matches. This CDR3 reads CATKGDRGDTEAFF. CDR3 sequence (DNA): TGTGCCACCAAAGGTGACAGGGGCGACACTGAAGCTTTCTTT.

For this clone: This specimen includes other DNA sequences encoding the same CDR3. The chain recombines TRBV6-5 with TRBJ1-6; 7 bases map to TRBD1. Unmatched junction bases numbered 5, after V lost 4 bases and J lost 5 bases. The length of the CDR3 is 15 residues. CDR1 and CDR2 from the germline V gene are MNHEY and SVGAGI. The DNA of the CDR3 is TGTGCCAGCAGTTCGACAGGGTTAAATAATTCACCCCTCCACTTT. The encoded protein is CASSSTGLNNSPLHF.

By share, this clone ranks as medium-sized (0.01 to 0.1%). The chain is built from TRBV5-6 and TRBJ1-4; 8 bases match TRBD1. Trimming at V came to 6 bases and at J to 1 base, leaving 8 bases not matched to a gene. Looked up from germline, CDR1 is SGHDT and CDR2 is YYEEEE. The CDR3 runs 16 residues. CDR3 residues: CASNRGAGQTNEKLFF. The CDR3 DNA sequence: TGTGCCAGCAACAGGGGGGCCGGGCAAACTAATGAAAAACTGTTTTTT.

The V and J genes are TRBV29-1 and TRBJ2-5; TRBD1 is a possible D gene (6 bases). The germline V and J ends were trimmed by 3 bases and 7 bases, with 24 bases remaining between them. This CDR3 is built from 16 residues. Germline CDR1 and CDR2: SQVTM and ANQGSEA. The CDR3 sequence: CSVDPDSFLGLGTQYF. The CDR3 nucleotides read TGCAGCGTTGACCCGGACAGCTTTTTAGGGCTTGGGACCCAGTACTTC.

V gene TRBV19 combines with J gene TRBJ1-1; 7 bases map to TRBD1. This CDR3 region has 18 residues. With V trimmed by 6 bases and J by 0 bases, 16 bases remained unmatched. CDR1 LNHDA and CDR2 SQIVND come from the germline V gene (reference sequence). CDR3 loop: CASRAVVGQRGVNTEAFF. DNA of the CDR3: TGTGCCAGTAGGGCAGTAGTGGGACAGAGGGGAGTGAACACTGAAGCTTTCTTT.

This chain links TRBV10-2 with TRBJ1-1; D is possibly TRBD1 (5 bases). CDR1 is WSHSY, CDR2 SAAADI, per germline. The CDR3 consists of 16 residues. Trimming shortened V by 3 bases and J by 2 bases, and 16 bases separated the two germline ends. CDR3 in amino acids: CASSEFYRSANTEAFF. CDR3 DNA sequence: TGCGCCAGCAGTGAATTTTACAGGTCGGCCAACACTGAAGCTTTCTTT.

A note on this clone: At one end the junction does not follow the germline gene, possibly because of a read error. This sequence joins TRBV29-1 and TRBJ1-1; D unclear. The V gene's germline CDR1 is SQVTM and CDR2 ANQGSEA. The CDR3 consists of 8 residues. The CDR3 loop is CSGTGSTF. In nucleotides, the CDR3 is TGCAGCGGCACGGGGAGCACCTTT.

The gene calls are TRBV30 and TRBJ1-5; D gene ambiguous. The CDR3 sequence is 14 residues long. Trimming took off 6 bases at V and 0 bases at J, with 12 bases between the two ends. The germline CDR1 and CDR2 sequences are GTSNPN and SVGIG (reference sequence). CDR3 protein: CACGREYSNQPQHF. In DNA form, the CDR3 reads TGTGCCTGCGGACGGGAGTATAGCAATCAGCCCCAGCATTTT.

J is TRBJ1-3 and V is TRBV19; 7 bases agree with TRBD1. CDR3 size: 17 residues. Trimming cost V 7 bases and J 0 bases; bases outside gene matches: 12. CDR1 is LNHDA, CDR2 SQIVND, per germline (reference sequence). CDR3 nucleotides: TGTGCCAGTATGGAGACAGGGCTTACTCCCTCTGGAAACACCATATATTTT. It is translated as CASMETGLTPSGNTIYF.

The chain recombines TRBV5-1 with TRBJ2-1; 9 bases map to TRBD1. CDR3 length: 15 residues. Germline CDR1 is SGHRS and CDR2 is YFSETQ. V shed 0 bases, J shed 9 bases, and the junction held 7 bases outside the gene matches. The CDR3 DNA reads as TGCGCCAGCAGCTTGGATGGGACAGGGTTTGGTGAGCAGTTCTTC. Amino acids: CASSLDGTGFGEQFF.

This chain uses TRBV2 with TRBJ2-1; 12 bases align to TRBD2. V lost 6 bases and J lost 0; bases outside the gene matches: 9. CDR3 length equals 18 residues. Germline lookup yields CDR1 SNHLY and CDR2 FYNNEI. DNA of the CDR3: TGTGCCAGCAGGGCCCCGGGACTAGCGGGCGCCTCCTACAATGAGCAGTTCTTC. Translated: CASRAPGLAGASYNEQFF.